The text below deals with one TCR beta chain. These data are taken from a study of blood T cell repertoires in COVID-19. The wider study: Acute and convalescent COVID-19 samples came from the United States, Italy and Spain.

Enrolled through a virtual design, the participants were between 18 and 89 years of age and came from approximately 25 US areas. Germline V lookup: CDR1 SGHNT, CDR2 YYREEE (reference sequence). The V and J ends lost 2 bases and 0 bases respectively, with 15 bases between them. The CDR3 loop spans 17 amino acids. Generated by immunoSEQ multiplex PCR, the TCRdb table keeps only in-frame clones and is missing some. The table has some 190,000 clones, roughly nine tenths seen once. The rearrangement uses TRBV5-4 and TRBJ1-3; D is ambiguous. The receptor comes from a woman in her thirties or forties in a cohort exposed to, infected with or recovered from COVID-19 (not recorded which). Sequenced: PBMCs or T cells enriched from blood (not recorded which). Here the CDR3 reads CASSFGEGRFSGNTIYF. The CDR3 nucleotides read TGTGCCAGCAGCTTCGGGGAGGGCAGATTCTCTGGAAACACCATATATTTT.